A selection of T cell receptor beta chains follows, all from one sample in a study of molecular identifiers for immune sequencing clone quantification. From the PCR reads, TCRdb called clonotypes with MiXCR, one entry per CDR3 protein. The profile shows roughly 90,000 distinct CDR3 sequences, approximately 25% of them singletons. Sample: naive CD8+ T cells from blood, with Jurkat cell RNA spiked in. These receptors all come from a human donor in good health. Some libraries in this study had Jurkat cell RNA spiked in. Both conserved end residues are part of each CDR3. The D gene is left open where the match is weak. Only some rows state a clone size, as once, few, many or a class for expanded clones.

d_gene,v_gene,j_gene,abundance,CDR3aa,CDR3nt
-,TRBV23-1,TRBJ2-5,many,CASSQLPPEQETQYF,TGCGCCAGCAGTCAATTGCCCCCCGAGCAAGAGACCCAGTACTTC
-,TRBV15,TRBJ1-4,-,CATSRAAGINEKLFF,TGTGCCACCAGCAGAGCCGCAGGGATTAATGAAAAACTGTTTTTT
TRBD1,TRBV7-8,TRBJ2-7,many,CASSERQGLTYEQYF,TGTGCCAGCAGCGAACGACAGGGGCTGACCTACGAGCAGTACTTC
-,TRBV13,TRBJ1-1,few,CASSPSILGGTEAFF,TGTGCCAGCAGCCCCTCCATCCTCGGTGGAACTGAAGCTTTCTTT
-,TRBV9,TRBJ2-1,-,CASSVGISDYNEQFF,TGTGCCAGCAGCGTAGGGATTAGCGACTACAATGAGCAGTTCTTC
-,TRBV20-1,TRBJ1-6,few,CSARDQGSSSYNSPLHF,TGCAGTGCTAGAGATCAAGGGTCAAGTTCCTATAATTCACCCCTCCACTTT
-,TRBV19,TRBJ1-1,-,CASENRVNTEAFF,TGTGCCAGTGAAAACAGAGTAAACACTGAAGCTTTCTTT
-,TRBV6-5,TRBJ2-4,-,CASSYSGAGDIQYF,TGTGCCAGCAGTTACTCGGGGGCTGGGGACATTCAGTACTTC
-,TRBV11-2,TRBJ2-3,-,CASRLARTDTQYF,TGTGCCAGCAGATTAGCCAGGACAGATACGCAGTATTTT
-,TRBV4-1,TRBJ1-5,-,CASSQGEGGSQPRHF,TGCGCCAGCAGCCAAGGGGAGGGAGGATCTCAGCCCCGGCATTTT
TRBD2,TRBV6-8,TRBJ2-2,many,CASTTQASGRLGTGELFF,TGTGCCAGCACCACGCAGGCTAGCGGGAGGCTCGGCACCGGGGAGCTGTTTTTT
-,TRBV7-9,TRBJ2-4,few,CASSLAWGEIGSINIQYF,TGTGCCAGCAGCTTAGCGTGGGGTGAGATAGGGTCAATAAACATTCAGTACTTC
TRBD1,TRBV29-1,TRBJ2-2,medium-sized,CSVVQGTGELFF,TGCAGCGTCGTACAGGGGACCGGGGAGCTGTTTTTT
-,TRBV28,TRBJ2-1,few,CASKVLQGLHEQFF,TGTGCCAGCAAAGTTCTCCAGGGACTTCATGAGCAGTTCTTC
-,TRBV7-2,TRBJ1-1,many,CASSLVQGEAFF,TGTGCCAGCAGCTTAGTGCAGGGGGAAGCTTTCTTT
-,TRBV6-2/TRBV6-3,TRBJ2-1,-,CASSYPSVGQFF,TGTGCCAGCAGTTACCCCAGCGTTGGGCAGTTCTTC
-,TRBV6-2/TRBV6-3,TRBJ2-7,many,CASSYDTGYEQYF,TGTGCCAGCAGTTACGATACGGGCTACGAGCAGTACTTC
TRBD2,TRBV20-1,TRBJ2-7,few,CSAFPQTSGSYYEQYF,TGCAGTGCCTTCCCCCAAACTAGCGGGTCCTACTACGAGCAGTACTTC
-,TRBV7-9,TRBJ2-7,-,CASGLSGPPLHEQYF,TGTGCCAGCGGCTTATCGGGTCCTCCTCTGCACGAGCAGTACTTC
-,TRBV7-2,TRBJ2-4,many,CASSLDGIMDIQYF,TGTGCCAGCAGCTTAGACGGCATCATGGACATTCAGTACTTC
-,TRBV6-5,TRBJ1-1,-,CASSYGRGYPDTFF,TGTGCCAGCAGTTACGGGCGGGGGTACCCTGACACTTTCTTT
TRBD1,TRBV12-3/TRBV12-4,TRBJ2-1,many,CASSPGTGGKIF,TGTGCCAGCAGCCCTGGGACAGGGGGTAAAATCTTC
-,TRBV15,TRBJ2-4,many,CATSRDSSFLAKNIQYF,TGTGCCACCAGCAGAGATTCGAGTTTTCTAGCCAAAAACATTCAGTACTTC
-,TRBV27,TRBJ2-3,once,CASSLSPGTQPRLDTQCF,TGTGCCAGCAGTTTATCCCCTGGGACTCAGCCCCGTTTGGATACGCAGTGTTTT
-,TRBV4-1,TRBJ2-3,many,CASSQDPADTDTQYF,TGCGCCAGCAGCCAAGATCCAGCGGACACAGATACGCAGTATTTT
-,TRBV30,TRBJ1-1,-,CAWSVGSMRFMNTEAFF,TGTGCCTGGAGTGTCGGGTCTATGAGGTTCATGAACACTGAAGCTTTCTTT
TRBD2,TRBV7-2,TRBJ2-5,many,CASSLALAGAWETQYF,TGTGCCAGCAGCTTAGCACTAGCGGGAGCGTGGGAGACCCAGTACTTC
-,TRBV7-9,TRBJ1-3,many,CASSPTPGALAGNTIYF,TGTGCCAGCAGCCCAACTCCAGGGGCTCTAGCTGGAAACACCATATATTTT
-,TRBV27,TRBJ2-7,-,CASSTRGTIDEQYF,TGTGCCAGCAGTACCAGGGGGACTATTGACGAGCAGTACTTC
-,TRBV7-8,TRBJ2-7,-,CASSLAVYGQYF,TGTGCCAGCAGCTTAGCGGTCTACGGGCAGTACTTC
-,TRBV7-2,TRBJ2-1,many,CASSSELNEQFF,TGTGCCAGCAGCTCCGAACTGAATGAGCAGTTCTTC
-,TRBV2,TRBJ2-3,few,CASSSGTKSTDTQYF,TGTGCCAGCAGCTCCGGGACCAAATCTACAGATACGCAGTATTTT
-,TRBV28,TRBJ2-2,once,CASLTGLASTGELFF,TGTGCCAGCCTGACTGGGCTAGCGAGCACCGGGGAGCTGTTTTTT
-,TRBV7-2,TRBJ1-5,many,CASSSAPDQPQHF,TGTGCCAGCAGCTCGGCCCCAGATCAGCCCCAGCATTTT
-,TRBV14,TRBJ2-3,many,CASSQDRRGPDTQYF,TGTGCCAGCAGCCAAGATCGGAGGGGCCCAGATACGCAGTATTTT
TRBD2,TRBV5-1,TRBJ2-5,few,CASSLFSGGSEETQYF,TGCGCCAGCAGCTTGTTTAGCGGGGGGTCGGAAGAGACCCAGTACTTC
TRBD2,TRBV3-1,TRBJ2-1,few,CASSPLLAGGNNEQFF,TGTGCCAGCAGCCCCCTCCTAGCGGGGGGGAACAATGAGCAGTTCTTC
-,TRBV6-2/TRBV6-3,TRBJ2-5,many,CASSFLTEETQYF,TGTGCCAGCAGTTTCTTGACAGAAGAGACCCAGTACTTC
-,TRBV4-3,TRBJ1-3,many,CASSQDKGIGNTIYF,TGCGCCAGCAGCCAAGATAAAGGGATCGGAAACACCATATATTTT
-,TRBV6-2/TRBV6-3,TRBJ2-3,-,CASSYTTKDTPVTDTQYF,TGTGCCAGCAGTTACACGACTAAGGACACTCCCGTCACAGATACGCAGTATTTT
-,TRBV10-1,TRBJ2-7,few,CASSEEGRPYEQYF,TGCGCCAGCAGTGAGGAGGGCAGGCCCTACGAGCAGTACTTC
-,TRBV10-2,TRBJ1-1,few,CASNNPQTEAFF,TGCGCCAGCAACAACCCGCAAACTGAAGCTTTCTTT
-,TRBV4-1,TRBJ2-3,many,CASSQELGPDTQYF,TGCGCCAGCAGCCAAGAGTTGGGCCCAGATACGCAGTATTTT
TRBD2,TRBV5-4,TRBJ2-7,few,CASSLVREGFYEQYF,TGTGCCAGCAGCTTGGTTCGGGAGGGCTTCTACGAGCAGTACTTC
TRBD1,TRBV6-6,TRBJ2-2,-,CASSYSRQGVSGELFF,TGTGCCAGCAGTTACTCCAGACAGGGGGTTTCCGGGGAGCTGTTTTTT
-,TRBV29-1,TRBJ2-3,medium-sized,CSGTADTQYF,TGCAGCGGGACGGCAGATACGCAGTATTTT
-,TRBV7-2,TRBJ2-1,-,CASSPLGNEQFF,TGTGCCAGCAGCCCCTTGGGCAATGAGCAGTTCTTC
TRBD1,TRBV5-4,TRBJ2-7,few,CASSHQGASYEQYF,TGTGCCAGCAGCCACCAGGGGGCATCCTACGAGCAGTACTTC
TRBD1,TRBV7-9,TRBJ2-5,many,CASSTRQGRTQETQYF,TGTGCCAGCAGCACCCGACAGGGCAGAACCCAAGAGACCCAGTACTTC
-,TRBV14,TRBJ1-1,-,CASGQNVGRPPPAFF,TGTGCCAGCGGCCAAAATGTAGGCAGGCCCCCCCCCGCTTTCTTT
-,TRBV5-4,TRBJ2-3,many,CASSLGEGADTQYF,TGTGCCAGCAGCTTGGGGGAGGGGGCAGATACGCAGTATTTT
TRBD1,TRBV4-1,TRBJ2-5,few,CASSQEGQGARETQYF,TGCGCCAGCAGCCAAGAAGGTCAGGGGGCAAGGGAGACCCAGTACTTC
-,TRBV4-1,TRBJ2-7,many,CASSQVWGGLNYEQYF,TGCGCCAGCAGCCAAGTTTGGGGGGGCCTTAACTACGAGCAGTACTTC
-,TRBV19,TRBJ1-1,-,CASSFGTGSQGTEDFF,-
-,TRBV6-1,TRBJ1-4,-,CASTQTPAATNEKPFF,TGTGCCAGCACCCAAACTCCGGCAGCGACTAATGAAAAACCGTTTTTT
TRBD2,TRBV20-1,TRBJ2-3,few,CSAWGGGTDTQYF,TGCAGTGCTTGGGGGGGGGGCACAGATACGCAGTATTTT
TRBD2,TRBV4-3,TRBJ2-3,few,CASSQDANAGATDTQYF,TGCGCCAGCAGCCAAGATGCGAACGCGGGAGCCACAGATACGCAGTATTTT
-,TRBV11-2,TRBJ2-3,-,CASSLQWGFLADTQYF,TGTGCCAGCAGCTTACAGTGGGGATTTCTGGCAGATACGCAGTATTTT
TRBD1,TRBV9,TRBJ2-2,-,CASSYTGTGGYGELFF,TGTGCCAGCAGCTACACCGGGACAGGGGGCTACGGGGAGCTGTTTTTT
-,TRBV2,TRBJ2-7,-,CASRDFSYEQYF,TGTGCCAGCCGGGACTTCTCCTACGAGCAGTACTTC